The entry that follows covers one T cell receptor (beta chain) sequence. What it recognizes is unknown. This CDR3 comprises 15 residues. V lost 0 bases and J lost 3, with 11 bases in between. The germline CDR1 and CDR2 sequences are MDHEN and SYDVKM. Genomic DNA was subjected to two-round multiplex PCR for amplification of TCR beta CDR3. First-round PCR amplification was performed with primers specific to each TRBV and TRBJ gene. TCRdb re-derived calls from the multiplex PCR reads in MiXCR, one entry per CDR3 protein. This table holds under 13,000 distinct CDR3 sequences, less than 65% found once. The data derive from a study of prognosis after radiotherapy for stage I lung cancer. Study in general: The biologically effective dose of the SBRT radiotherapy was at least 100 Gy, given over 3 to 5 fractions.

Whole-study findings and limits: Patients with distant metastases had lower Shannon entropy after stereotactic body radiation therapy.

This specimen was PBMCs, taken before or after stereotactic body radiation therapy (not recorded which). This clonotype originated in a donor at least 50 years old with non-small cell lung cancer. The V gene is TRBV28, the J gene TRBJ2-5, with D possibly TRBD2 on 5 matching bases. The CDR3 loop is CASSLWSLAEETQYF. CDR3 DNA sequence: TGTGCCAGCAGTTTATGGTCCCTAGCCGAAGAGACCCAGTACTTC.